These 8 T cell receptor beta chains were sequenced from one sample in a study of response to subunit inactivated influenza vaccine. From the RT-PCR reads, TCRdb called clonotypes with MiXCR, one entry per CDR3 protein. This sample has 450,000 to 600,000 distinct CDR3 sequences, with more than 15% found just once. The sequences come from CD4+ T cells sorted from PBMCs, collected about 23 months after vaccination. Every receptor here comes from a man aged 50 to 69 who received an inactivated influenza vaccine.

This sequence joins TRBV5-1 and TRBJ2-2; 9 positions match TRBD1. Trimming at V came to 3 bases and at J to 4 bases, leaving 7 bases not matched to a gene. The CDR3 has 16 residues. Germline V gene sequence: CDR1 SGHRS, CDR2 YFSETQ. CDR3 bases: TGCGCCAGCAGCTGGACAGGGGACCAGGGCACCGGGGAGCTGTTTTTT. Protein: CASSWTGDQGTGELFF.

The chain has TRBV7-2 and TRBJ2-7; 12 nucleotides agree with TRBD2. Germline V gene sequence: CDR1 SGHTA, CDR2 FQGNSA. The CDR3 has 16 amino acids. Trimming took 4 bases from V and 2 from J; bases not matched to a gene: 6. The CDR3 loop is CASSYFLAGGAYEQYF. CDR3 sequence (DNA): TGTGCCAGCAGCTATTTTCTAGCGGGAGGGGCCTACGAGCAGTACTTC.

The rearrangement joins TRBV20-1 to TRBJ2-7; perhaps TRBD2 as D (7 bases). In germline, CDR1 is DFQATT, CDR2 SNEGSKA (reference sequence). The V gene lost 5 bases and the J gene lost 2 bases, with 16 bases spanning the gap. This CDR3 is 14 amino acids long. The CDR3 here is CSAGGGVAAYEQYF. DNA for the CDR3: TGCAGTGCTGGGGGGGGCGTAGCGGCCTACGAGCAGTACTTC.

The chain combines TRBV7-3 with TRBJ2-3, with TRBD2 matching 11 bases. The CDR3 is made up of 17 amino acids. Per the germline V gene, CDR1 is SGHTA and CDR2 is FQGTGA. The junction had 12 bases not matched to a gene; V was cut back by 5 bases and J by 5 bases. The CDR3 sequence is CASSKTRGTSGRDTQYF. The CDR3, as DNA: TGTGCCAGCAGCAAAACGCGGGGAACTAGCGGGAGAGATACGCAGTATTTT. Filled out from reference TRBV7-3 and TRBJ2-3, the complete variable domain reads GAGVSQTPSNKVTEKGKYVELRCDPISGHTALYWYRQSLGQGPEFLIYFQGTGAADDSGLPNDRFFAVRPEGSVSTLKIQRTERGDSAVYLCASSKTRGTSGRDTQYFGPGTRLTVL.

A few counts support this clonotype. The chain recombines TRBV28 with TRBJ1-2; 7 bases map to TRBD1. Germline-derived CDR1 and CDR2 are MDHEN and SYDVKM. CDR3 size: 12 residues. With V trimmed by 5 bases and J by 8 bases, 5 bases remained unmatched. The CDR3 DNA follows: TGTGCCAGCAGTATACAGGGGAGCGGCTACACCTTC. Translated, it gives CASSIQGSGYTF.

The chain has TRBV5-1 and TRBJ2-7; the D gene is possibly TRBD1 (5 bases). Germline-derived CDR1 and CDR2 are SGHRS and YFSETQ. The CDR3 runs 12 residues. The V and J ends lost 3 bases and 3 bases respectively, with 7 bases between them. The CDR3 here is CASSSQVYEQYF. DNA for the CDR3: TGCGCCAGCAGCTCACAGGTCTACGAGCAGTACTTC.

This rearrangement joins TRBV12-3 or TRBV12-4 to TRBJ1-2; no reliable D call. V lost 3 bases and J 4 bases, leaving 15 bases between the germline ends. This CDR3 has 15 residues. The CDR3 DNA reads TGTGCCAGCAGTTTGGCGGCAGGAAGAGGCTATGGCTACACCTTC. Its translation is CASSLAAGRGYGYTF.

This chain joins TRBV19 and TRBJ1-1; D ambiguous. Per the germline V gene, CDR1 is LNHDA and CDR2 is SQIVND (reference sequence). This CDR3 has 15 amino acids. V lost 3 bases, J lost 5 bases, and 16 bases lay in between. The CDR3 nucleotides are TGTGCCAGTAGTATTCCGCGGACGGGAGGGACTGAAGCTTTCTTT. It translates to CASSIPRTGGTEAFF.